The sequence of this T cell receptor (beta chain) was determined in a study of blood T cells in healthy people across ages. Using a J-beta primer mix together with a sample-barcoded 5' primer, a second PCR was run for roughly 7 to 11 cycles. TCRdb reprocessed the 5' RACE reads via MiXCR and lists one record per CDR3 protein. The table lists roughly 1.9 million distinct CDR3 sequences, about two fifths of them singletons. V was clipped by 6 bases and J by 7 bases; unmatched bases: 7. Germline CDR1 reads SEHNR; CDR2 reads FQNEAQ (reference sequence). The CDR3 has 14 amino acids. The J gene is TRBJ2-5, the V gene TRBV7-9; 11 positions match TRBD2. Sequences were obtained from blood. The TCR originated in a human donor in good health. This CDR3 reads CASSPPGLAATQYF. In DNA form, the CDR3 reads TGTGCCAGCAGTCCGCCGGGACTAGCGGCGACCCAGTACTTC.